These 3 T cell receptor beta chains came from one sample sequenced in a study of response to subunit inactivated influenza vaccine. A single record per CDR3 protein comes from TCRdb applying MiXCR to the RT-PCR reads. The table has more than 550,000 distinct CDR3 sequences, 10% to 15% seen once; the top ten hold around 9.6%. The source material was PBMCs from blood, sampled on the day of vaccination. The receptors were gathered from a man between 50 and 59 years old who received an inactivated influenza vaccine.

There are many counts of this clonotype. This chain connects TRBV5-6 to TRBJ2-2; TRBD2 is a possible D gene (6 bases). Trimming shortened V by 3 bases and J by 6 bases, and 6 bases separated the two germline ends. CDR3 length equals 12 residues. Germline V gene sequence: CDR1 SGHDT, CDR2 YYEEEE. The CDR3 DNA reads TGTGCCAGCAGCTGGGAGGCCGGGGAGCTGTTTTTT. Translated: CASSWEAGELFF.

This clonotype was counted only a few times. J is TRBJ2-7 and V is TRBV12-3 or TRBV12-4; 9 nucleotides agree with TRBD2. Germline trimming cut 6 bases from V and 1 base from J; bases unmatched to any gene: 1. The CDR3 is 13 residues long. The CDR3 region has the DNA TGTGCCAGCAGGGGACTAGCTTCCTACGAGCAGTACTTC. It is translated as CASRGLASYEQYF.

The rearrangement links TRBV7-6 to TRBJ2-7; weak D call: TRBD1 (6 bases). The germline V gene has CDR1 SGHVS and CDR2 FNYEAQ. Trimming took off 1 base at V and 7 bases at J, with 17 bases between the two ends. This CDR3 is 15 amino acids long. This CDR3 reads CASSLGQADLGEQYF. Written as DNA, the CDR3 is TGTGCCAGCAGCTTAGGACAGGCCGACCTGGGGGAGCAGTACTTC.